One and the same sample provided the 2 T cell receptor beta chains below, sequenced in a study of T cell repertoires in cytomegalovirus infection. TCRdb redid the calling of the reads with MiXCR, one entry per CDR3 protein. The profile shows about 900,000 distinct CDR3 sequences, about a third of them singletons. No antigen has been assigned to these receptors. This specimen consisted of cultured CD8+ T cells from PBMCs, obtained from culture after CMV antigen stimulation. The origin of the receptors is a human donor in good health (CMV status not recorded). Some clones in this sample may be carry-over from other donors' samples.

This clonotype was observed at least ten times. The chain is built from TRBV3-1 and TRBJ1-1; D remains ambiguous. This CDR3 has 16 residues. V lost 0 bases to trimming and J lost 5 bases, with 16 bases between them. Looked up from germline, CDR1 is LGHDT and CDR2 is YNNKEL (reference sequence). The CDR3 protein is CASSQEFWTLGTEAFF. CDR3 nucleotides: TGTGCCAGCAGCCAAGAATTTTGGACCCTGGGTACTGAAGCTTTCTTT.

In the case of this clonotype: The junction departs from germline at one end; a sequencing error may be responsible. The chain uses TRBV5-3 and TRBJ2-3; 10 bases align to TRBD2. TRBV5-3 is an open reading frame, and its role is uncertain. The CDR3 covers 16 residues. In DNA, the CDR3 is TGTGCCAGCAGCTTTTGGGGAGCGGGGGGGACAGATACGCAGTATTTT. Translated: CASSFWGAGGTDTQYF.